This TCR beta chain is drawn from a study of cytomegalovirus exposure and HLA in healthy donors. Of note for this clone: Its antigen remains unknown.

This CDR3 has 15 amino acids. Per the germline V gene, CDR1 is SGHNT and CDR2 is YYREEE (reference sequence). J was trimmed by 4 bases and V by 0 bases; bases with no gene match: 6. General observations from the study: Among the most significant clusters, several appeared linked to common viral pathogens in a later analysis. Some V segments could not be told apart, so they were left out, TRBV6-2 and TRBV6-3 among them.

PCR employed 60 Vbeta and 13 Jbeta primers. Using immunoSEQ multiplex PCR, the repertoire was profiled, and TCRdb retains in-frame clones only, with some absent. The sample holds 150,000 to 190,000 clones, 82% seen once. The gene calls are TRBV5-4 and TRBJ2-5, with 7 nucleotides matching TRBD1. The sample was PBMCs. This receptor was obtained from a woman in her 50s in good health and CMV-seropositive. CDR3 in amino acids: CASSLGNRGSETQYF. CDR3 in DNA: TGTGCCAGCAGCTTGGGAAACAGGGGATCAGAGACCCAGTACTTC.